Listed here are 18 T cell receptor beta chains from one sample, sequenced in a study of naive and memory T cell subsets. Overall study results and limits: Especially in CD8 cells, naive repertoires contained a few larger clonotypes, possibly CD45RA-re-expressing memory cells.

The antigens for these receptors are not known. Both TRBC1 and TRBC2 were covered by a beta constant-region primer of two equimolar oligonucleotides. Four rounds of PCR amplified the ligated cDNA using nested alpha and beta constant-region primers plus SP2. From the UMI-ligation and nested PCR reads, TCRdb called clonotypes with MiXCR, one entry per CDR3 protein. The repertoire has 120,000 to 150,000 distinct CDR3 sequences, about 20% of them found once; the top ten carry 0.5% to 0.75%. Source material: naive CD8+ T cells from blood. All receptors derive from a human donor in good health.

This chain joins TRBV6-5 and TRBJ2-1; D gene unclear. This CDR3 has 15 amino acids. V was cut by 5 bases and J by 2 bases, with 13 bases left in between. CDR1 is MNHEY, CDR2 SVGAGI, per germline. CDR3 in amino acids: CASSLLGQAYNEQFF. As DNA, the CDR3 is TGTGCCAGCAGTCTCCTCGGTCAGGCCTACAATGAGCAGTTCTTC.

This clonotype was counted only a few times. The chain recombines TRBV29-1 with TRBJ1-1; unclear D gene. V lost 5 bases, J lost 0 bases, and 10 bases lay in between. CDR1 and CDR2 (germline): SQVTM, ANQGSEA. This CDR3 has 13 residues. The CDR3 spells CSVTIPMNTEAFF. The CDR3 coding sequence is TGCAGCGTTACTATCCCCATGAACACTGAAGCTTTCTTT.

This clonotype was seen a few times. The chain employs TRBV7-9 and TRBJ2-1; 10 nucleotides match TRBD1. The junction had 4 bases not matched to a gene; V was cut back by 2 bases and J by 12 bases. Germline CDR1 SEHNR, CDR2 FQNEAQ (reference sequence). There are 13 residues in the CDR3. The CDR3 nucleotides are TGTGCCAGCAGCTTACCGGACAGGGGGGGGCAGTTCTTC. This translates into CASSLPDRGGQFF.

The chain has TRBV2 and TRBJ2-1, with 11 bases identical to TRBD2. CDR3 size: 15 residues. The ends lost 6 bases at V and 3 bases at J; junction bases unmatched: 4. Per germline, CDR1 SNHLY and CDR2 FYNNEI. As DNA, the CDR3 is TGTGCCAGCAGGGAACTAGCGGGGGTCTACAATGAGCAGTTCTTC. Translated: CASRELAGVYNEQFF.

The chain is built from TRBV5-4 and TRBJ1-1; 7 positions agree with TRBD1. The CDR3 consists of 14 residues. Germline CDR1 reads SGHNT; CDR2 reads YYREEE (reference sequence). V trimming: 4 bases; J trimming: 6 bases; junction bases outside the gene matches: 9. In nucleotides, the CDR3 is TGTGCCAGCAGCGACAGGGACAGTGGTTCTGAAGCTTTCTTT. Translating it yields CASSDRDSGSEAFF.

CDR3 amino acids: CSALDRDTYEQYF. CDR3 in DNA: TGCAGCGCTTTAGACCGGGACACTTACGAGCAGTACTTC. This rearrangement joins TRBV29-1 to TRBJ2-7; weak D call: TRBD1 (6 bases). The germline gives CDR1 SQVTM, CDR2 ANQGSEA. Trimming pared 7 bases from V and 4 bases from J, leaving 17 bases between. The CDR3 runs to 13 residues.

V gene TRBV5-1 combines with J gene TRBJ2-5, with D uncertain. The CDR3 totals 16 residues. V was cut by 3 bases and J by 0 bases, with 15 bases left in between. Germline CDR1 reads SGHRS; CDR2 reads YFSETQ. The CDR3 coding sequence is TGCGCCAGCAGCTCCTCGCTCGCCCAATACCAAGAGACCCAGTACTTC. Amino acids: CASSSSLAQYQETQYF.

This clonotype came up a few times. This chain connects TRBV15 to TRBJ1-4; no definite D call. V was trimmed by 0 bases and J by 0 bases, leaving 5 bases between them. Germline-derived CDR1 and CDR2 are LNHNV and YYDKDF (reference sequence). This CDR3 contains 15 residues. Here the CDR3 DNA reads TGTGCCACCAGCAGAGAGGTGACAACTAATGAAAAACTGTTTTTT. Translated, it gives CATSREVTTNEKLFF.

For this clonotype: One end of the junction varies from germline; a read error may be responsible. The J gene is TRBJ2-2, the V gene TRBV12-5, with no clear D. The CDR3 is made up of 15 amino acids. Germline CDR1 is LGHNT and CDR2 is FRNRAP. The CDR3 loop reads CASGFQTSNTGELFF. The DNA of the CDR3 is TGTGCTAGCGGTTTCCAGACCTCTAACACCGGGGAGCTGTTTTTT.

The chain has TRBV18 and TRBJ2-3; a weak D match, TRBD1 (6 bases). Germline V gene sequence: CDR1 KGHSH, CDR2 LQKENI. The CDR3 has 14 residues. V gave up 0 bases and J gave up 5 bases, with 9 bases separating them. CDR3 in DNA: TGTGCCAGCTCACCACCGGGCAGGGGAGATACGCAGTATTTT. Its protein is CASSPPGRGDTQYF.

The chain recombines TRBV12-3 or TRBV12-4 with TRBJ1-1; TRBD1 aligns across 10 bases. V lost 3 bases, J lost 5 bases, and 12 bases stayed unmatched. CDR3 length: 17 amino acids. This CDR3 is CASSFVGTGVGKTEAFF. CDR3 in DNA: TGTGCCAGCAGTTTCGTGGGGACAGGGGTAGGGAAGACTGAAGCTTTCTTT.

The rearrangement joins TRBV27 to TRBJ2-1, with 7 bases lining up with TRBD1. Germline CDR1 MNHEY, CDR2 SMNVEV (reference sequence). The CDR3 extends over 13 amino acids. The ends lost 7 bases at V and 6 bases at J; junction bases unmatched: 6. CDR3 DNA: TGTGCCAGCAACTGGGCAGGGGGCAATGAGCAGTTCTTC. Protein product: CASNWAGGNEQFF.

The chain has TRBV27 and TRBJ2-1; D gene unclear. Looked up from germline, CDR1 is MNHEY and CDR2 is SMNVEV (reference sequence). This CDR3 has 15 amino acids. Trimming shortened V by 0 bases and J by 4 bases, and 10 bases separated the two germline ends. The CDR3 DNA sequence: TGTGCCAGCAGTTTATCCCGACACCAATACAATGAGCAGTTCTTC. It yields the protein CASSLSRHQYNEQFF.

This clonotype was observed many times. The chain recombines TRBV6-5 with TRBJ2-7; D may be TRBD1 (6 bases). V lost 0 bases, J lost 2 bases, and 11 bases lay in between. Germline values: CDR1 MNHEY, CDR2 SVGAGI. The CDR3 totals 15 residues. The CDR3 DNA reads TGTGCCAGCAGTTACTCGCCAGGGGAGACCTACGAGCAGTACTTC. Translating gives CASSYSPGETYEQYF.

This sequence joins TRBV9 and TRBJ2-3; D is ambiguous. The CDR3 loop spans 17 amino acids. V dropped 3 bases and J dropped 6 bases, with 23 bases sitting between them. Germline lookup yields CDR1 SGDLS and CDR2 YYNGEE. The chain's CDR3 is CASSAPVPHYADDTQYF. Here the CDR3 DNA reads TGTGCCAGCAGCGCCCCAGTCCCCCACTACGCTGACGATACGCAGTATTTT.

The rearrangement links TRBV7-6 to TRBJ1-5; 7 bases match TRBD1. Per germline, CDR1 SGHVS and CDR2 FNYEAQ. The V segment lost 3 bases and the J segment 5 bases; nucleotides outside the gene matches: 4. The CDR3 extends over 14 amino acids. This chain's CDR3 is CASSFGQADQPQHF. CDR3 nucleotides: TGTGCCAGCAGCTTCGGACAGGCCGATCAGCCCCAGCATTTT.

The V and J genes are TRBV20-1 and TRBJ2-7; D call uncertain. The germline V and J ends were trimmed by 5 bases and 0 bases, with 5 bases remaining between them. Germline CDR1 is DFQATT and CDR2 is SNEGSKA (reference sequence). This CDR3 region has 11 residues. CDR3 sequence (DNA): TGCAGTGCTGCCGACTCCTACGAGCAGTACTTC. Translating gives CSAADSYEQYF.

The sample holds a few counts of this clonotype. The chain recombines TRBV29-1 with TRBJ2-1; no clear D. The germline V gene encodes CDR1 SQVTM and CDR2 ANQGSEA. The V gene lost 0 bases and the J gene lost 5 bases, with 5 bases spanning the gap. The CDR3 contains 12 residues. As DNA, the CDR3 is TGCAGCGTTGAAGATCTGAACAATGAGCAGTTCTTC. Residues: CSVEDLNNEQFF.